Shown below are 26 T cell receptor beta chains from a single sample sequenced in a study of cytomegalovirus exposure and HLA in healthy donors. It was with 60 Vbeta and 13 Jbeta primers that the PCR ran. The protocol was immunoSEQ multiplex PCR, while the TCRdb copy is restricted to in-frame clones and leaves out a portion. The table lists more than 150,000 clones, roughly 77% of them singletons, with 1.5% to 2% in the top ten. Sequencing was carried out using PBMCs. These receptors all come from a woman aged 25 to 45 in good health and CMV-seronegative.

The gene calls are TRBV7-2 and TRBJ2-5, with TRBD2 matching 7 bases. CDR1 SGHTA and CDR2 FQGNSA come from the germline V gene. J lost 2 bases, V lost 1 base, and 1 base had no gene match. The CDR3 is 14 amino acids. The CDR3 loop reads CASSLGGGQETQYF. DNA for the CDR3: TGTGCCAGCAGCTTAGGCGGGGGACAAGAGACCCAGTACTTC.

In its sample, this clone was seen once. V usage is TRBV6-5 and J usage is TRBJ1-5, with 8 bases matching TRBD1. Germline CDR1 and CDR2: MNHEY and SVGAGI. This CDR3 spans 15 amino acids. V lost 4 bases, J lost 5 bases, and 7 bases stayed unmatched. CDR3 protein: CASSSSAGGHQPQHF. The CDR3 coding sequence is TGTGCCAGCAGTTCCTCCGCAGGGGGCCATCAGCCCCAGCATTTT.

The J gene is TRBJ2-3, the V gene TRBV18, with TRBD2 as a possible D gene (6 bases). The V end lost 3 bases, the J end lost 2 bases, and 9 bases lay between the germline ends. The CDR3 has 14 residues. Germline V gives CDR1 KGHSH, CDR2 LQKENI. CDR3 DNA: TGTGCCAGCTCACCGGAACTAGCCACAGATACGCAGTATTTT. Amino acids: CASSPELATDTQYF.

V and J are TRBV4-2 and TRBJ2-5, with a weak D call TRBD2 (7 bases). V lost 0 bases and J 5 bases, leaving 16 bases between the germline ends. CDR3 length equals 16 residues. Looked up from germline, CDR1 is LGHNA and CDR2 is YNFKEQ. The CDR3 is CASSQDRGGGGETQYF. The DNA for the CDR3 is TGTGCCAGCAGCCAAGACCGTGGCGGGGGCGGGGAGACCCAGTACTTC.

The chain links TRBV7-6 to TRBJ2-7, with TRBD1 matching 7 bases. The CDR3 is 16 residues long. Per the germline V gene, CDR1 is SGHVS and CDR2 is FNYEAQ. The J segment lost 2 bases and the V segment lost 1 base, leaving 8 bases of the junction unmatched. The CDR3 region is CASSLEGAHHTYEQYF. CDR3 in DNA: TGTGCCAGCAGCTTAGAGGGGGCGCACCACACCTACGAGCAGTACTTC.

This clone has more than one count but fewer than ten. The J gene is TRBJ1-1, the V gene TRBV30, with 7 bases fitting TRBD1. CDR3 length equals 14 residues. V was pared by 0 bases and J by 6 bases, with 7 bases of the junction left unmatched. The germline gives CDR1 GTSNPN, CDR2 SVGIG (reference sequence). The CDR3 is CAWSVGGPVAEAFF. In DNA form, the CDR3 reads TGTGCCTGGAGTGTAGGGGGCCCGGTGGCTGAAGCTTTCTTT.

This clone was detected a few times. The chain combines TRBV5-3 with TRBJ2-5, with TRBD2 matching over 14 bases. TRBV5-3 is filed as an ORF, its function uncertain. The CDR3 contains 15 residues. V lost 3 bases and J lost 4; bases outside the gene matches: 2. CDR3 coding DNA: TGTGCCAGAAGCTGGGGACTAGCGGGGGTAGAGACCCAGTACTTC. Its translation: CARSWGLAGVETQYF.

This clone was seen a single time. V usage is TRBV5-1 and J usage is TRBJ1-1; maybe TRBD1 (6 bases). Germline V gives CDR1 SGHRS, CDR2 YFSETQ. The CDR3 extends over 14 amino acids. Between the trimmed V and J ends, which lost 0 bases and 4 bases, there was a span of 10 bases. In DNA form, the CDR3 reads TGCGCCAGCAGCTTGGCAGGGGATGGCACTGAAGCTTTCTTT. This codes for CASSLAGDGTEAFF.

This rearrangement joins TRBV5-6 to TRBJ1-1; TRBD1 might be the D (5 bases). The CDR3 loop spans 15 amino acids. The ends were cut back, 6 bases at V and 3 bases at J, with 18 bases in the middle. Germline-derived CDR1 and CDR2 are SGHDT and YYEEEE. The chain's CDR3 is CASTRTWRGDTEAFF. The CDR3 DNA is TGTGCCAGCACCCGAACCTGGAGGGGAGACACTGAAGCTTTCTTT.

The table lists this clone with a few counts. The chain joins TRBV5-6 to TRBJ1-5; D not certain. Per the germline V gene, CDR1 is SGHDT and CDR2 is YYEEEE. The CDR3 has 17 amino acids. The V gene lost 0 bases and the J gene lost 0 bases, with 13 bases spanning the gap. This CDR3 is CASSLAEGAYSNQPQHF. The CDR3, as DNA: TGTGCCAGCAGCTTGGCGGAGGGAGCATATAGCAATCAGCCCCAGCATTTT.

The chain joins TRBV2 to TRBJ2-1; 7 positions match TRBD1. Germline CDR1 is SNHLY and CDR2 is FYNNEI. J gave up 7 bases and V 7 bases, and 4 bases lay outside the gene matches. This CDR3 has 12 amino acids. CDR3 bases: TGTGCCAGCACCAAGGGGGCTAATGAGCAGTTCTTC. Its protein product is CASTKGANEQFF. The whole variable domain, remainder taken from reference TRBV2 and TRBJ2-1, is EPEVTQTPSHQVTQMGQEVILRCVPISNHLYFYWYRQILGQKVEFLVSFYNNEISEKSEIFDDQFSVERPDGSNFTLKIRSTKLEDSAMYFCASTKGANEQFFGPGTRLTVL.

This clone has just one count. The chain employs TRBV19 and TRBJ1-5; D perhaps matches TRBD1 (6 bases). The V end lost 10 bases, the J end lost 6 bases, and 16 bases lay between the germline ends. This CDR3 comprises 13 residues. Germline V gives CDR1 LNHDA, CDR2 SQIVND (reference sequence). CDR3 loop: CATNRDWGQPQHF. CDR3 coding DNA: TGTGCCACCAACAGGGATTGGGGTCAGCCCCAGCATTTT.

The chain links TRBV7-2 to TRBJ2-7, with 8 bases aligning to TRBD2. Germline trimming cut 1 base from V and 2 bases from J; bases unmatched to any gene: 10. This CDR3 is built from 17 residues. Germline V gene sequence: CDR1 SGHTA, CDR2 FQGNSA. For the CDR3, the DNA is TGTGCCAGCAGCTTAGGGCGGGGGGCCCTACGGACCTACGAGCAGTACTTC. Translation gives CASSLGRGALRTYEQYF.

With respect to this clone: One end of the junction is discordant with germline, which a read error may explain. The J gene is TRBJ2-5, the V gene TRBV7-7; no clear D gene. Germline assignment: CDR1 SSHAT and CDR2 FNYEAQ (reference sequence). The CDR3 sequence is 12 residues long. The CDR3 loop reads CASSPLGETQYF. CDR3 sequence (DNA): TGTGCTAGCAGCCCACTCGGAGAGACCCAGTACTTC.

This clone was counted once. V is TRBV10-3 and J is TRBJ2-7, with 7 bases aligning to TRBD2. Germline assignment: CDR1 ENHRY and CDR2 SYGVKD. Unmatched junction bases numbered 15, after V lost 2 bases and J lost 2 bases. The CDR3 is 18 residues long. CDR3 nucleotides: TGTGCCATCAGTGAGAATGGACGAGGGGCTAGCGGAGCCTACGAGCAGTACTTC. Translating it yields CAISENGRGASGAYEQYF.

J is TRBJ2-1 and V is TRBV4-1, with TRBD2 matching over 9 bases. Germline V gives CDR1 MGHRA, CDR2 YSYEKL. J was trimmed by 5 bases and V by 4 bases; bases with no gene match: 6. The CDR3 totals 15 residues. Written as DNA, the CDR3 is TGCGCCAGCAGCCTACCGGCGGGGGGGAACAATGAGCAGTTCTTC. It yields the protein CASSLPAGGNNEQFF.

The rearrangement links TRBV14 to TRBJ2-2; 8 bases are shared with TRBD1. The V gene end was trimmed by 4 bases and the J gene end by 2 bases; junction bases not matched to a gene: 6. Per the germline V gene, CDR1 is SGHDN and CDR2 is FVKESK. CDR3 size: 16 residues. CDR3 loop: CASSLRTGRNTGELFF. The CDR3 bases are TGTGCCAGCAGCCTCCGGACAGGGCGAAACACCGGGGAGCTGTTTTTT.

The gene calls are TRBV25-1 and TRBJ2-5; possibly TRBD1 for D (5 bases). Germline assignment: CDR1 MGHDK and CDR2 SYGVNS. CDR3 length equals 15 residues. V was trimmed by 1 base and J by 4 bases, leaving 13 bases between them. The CDR3: CASSEFQGFGETQYF. The CDR3 region has the DNA TGTGCCAGCAGTGAATTTCAGGGATTCGGAGAGACCCAGTACTTC.

V and J are TRBV19 and TRBJ1-1; TRBD1 matches 7 bases. CDR1 and CDR2 from the germline V gene are LNHDA and SQIVND (reference sequence). J was trimmed by 2 bases and V by 5 bases; bases with no gene match: 8. CDR3 length: 15 residues. The CDR3 DNA follows: TGTGCCAGTAGTGTTAGGGGGCAGGGTAACACTGAAGCTTTCTTT. Translation: CASSVRGQGNTEAFF.

This sequence joins TRBV2 and TRBJ1-5, with 10 bases aligning to TRBD1. This CDR3 has 16 amino acids. CDR1 is SNHLY, CDR2 FYNNEI, per germline. J was trimmed by 4 bases and V by 7 bases; bases with no gene match: 10. The CDR3 DNA sequence: TGTGCCAGCAAGAGGGACAGGGGCCTTTCTAATCAGCCCCAGCATTTT. This encodes CASKRDRGLSNQPQHF.

The J gene is TRBJ2-2, the V gene TRBV5-4; D is possibly TRBD1 (6 bases). Trimming cost V 4 bases and J 0 bases, with 19 bases left between them. The CDR3 is made up of 18 amino acids. In germline, CDR1 is SGHNT, CDR2 YYREEE (reference sequence). The CDR3 coding sequence is TGTGCCAGCAGCGGGGGAGACAGGCGATCTTCGAACACCGGGGAGCTGTTTTTT. This encodes CASSGGDRRSSNTGELFF.

J is TRBJ2-3 and V is TRBV5-1, with D possibly matching TRBD1 (5 bases). This CDR3 has 15 amino acids. Trimming took off 0 bases at V and 5 bases at J, with 13 bases between the two ends. Germline V gene lookup returns CDR1 SGHRS and CDR2 YFSETQ. CDR3 sequence: CASSLEGSPGDTQYF. Written as DNA, the CDR3 is TGCGCCAGCAGCTTGGAGGGGTCCCCGGGAGATACGCAGTATTTT. Full variable domain (outside the CDR3, taken from reference TRBV5-1 and TRBJ2-3): KAGVTQTPRYLIKTRGQQVTLSCSPISGHRSVSWYQQTPGQGLQFLFEYFSETQRNKGNFPGRFSGRQFSNSRSEMNVSTLELGDSALYLCASSLEGSPGDTQYFGPGTRLTVL.

The rearrangement uses TRBV10-3 and TRBJ2-1; 10 bases are shared with TRBD2. Germline assignment: CDR1 ENHRY and CDR2 SYGVKD. The V and J ends lost 4 bases and 4 bases, in that order; junction bases with no gene match: 7. The CDR3 is made up of 16 amino acids. CDR3 nucleotide sequence: TGTGCCATCAGTGCCAGCGGGGGGGCCATGTACAATGAGCAGTTCTTC. Translating gives CAISASGGAMYNEQFF.

The chain combines TRBV19 with TRBJ2-2; 10 bases line up with TRBD1. V was clipped by 2 bases and J by 6 bases; unmatched bases: 9. The CDR3 consists of 17 residues. CDR1 is LNHDA, CDR2 SQIVND, per germline (reference sequence). CDR3 nucleotide sequence: TGTGCCAGTAGTATACGGGGGACAGGGGTTCAACCCGGGGAGCTGTTTTTT. This sequence encodes CASSIRGTGVQPGELFF. The full variable domain, rest sourced from reference TRBV19 and TRBJ2-2, is DGGITQSPKYLFRKEGQNVTLSCEQNLNHDAMYWYRQDPGQGLRLIYYSQIVNDFQKGDIAEGYSVSREKKESFPLTVTSAQKNPTAFYLCASSIRGTGVQPGELFFGEGSRLTVL.

The chain combines TRBV23-1 with TRBJ1-2; D is possibly TRBD1 (6 bases). TRBV23-1 is labeled an ORF, and its function is uncertain. This CDR3 spans 14 amino acids. V shed 7 bases and J shed 4 bases, with 16 bases lying between them. The CDR3 is CASIHVDSFYGYTF. CDR3 coding DNA: TGCGCCAGCATCCACGTGGACAGCTTCTATGGCTACACCTTC.

The genes are TRBV7-7 and TRBJ2-5; TRBD2 matches 7 bases. Germline V lookup: CDR1 SSHAT, CDR2 FNYEAQ (reference sequence). This CDR3 region has 15 residues. The trim removed 5 bases at V and 5 bases at J, leaving 11 bases unmatched. DNA of the CDR3: TGTGCCAGCAGCCCTCGGGACTATCCAGCCGAGACCCAGTACTTC. It is translated as CASSPRDYPAETQYF.